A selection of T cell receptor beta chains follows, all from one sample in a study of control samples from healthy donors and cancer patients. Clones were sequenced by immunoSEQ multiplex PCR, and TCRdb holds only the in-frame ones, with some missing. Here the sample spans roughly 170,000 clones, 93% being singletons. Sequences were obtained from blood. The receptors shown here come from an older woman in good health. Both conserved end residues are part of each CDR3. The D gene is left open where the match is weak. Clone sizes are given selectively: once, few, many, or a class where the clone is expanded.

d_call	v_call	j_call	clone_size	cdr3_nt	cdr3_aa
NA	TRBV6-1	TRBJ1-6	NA	TGTGCCAGCAGTGAAGCGGTTGAGGGACGATCACCCCTCCACTTT	CASSEAVEGRSPLHF
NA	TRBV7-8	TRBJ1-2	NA	TGTGCCAGCAGCTTAGTCGGGGGCGCGGTCAGTGGCTACACCTTC	CASSLVGGAVSGYTF
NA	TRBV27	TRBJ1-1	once	TGTGCCAGCAGCCGAAGGGACTCTGGCACTGAAGCTTTCTTT	CASSRRDSGTEAFF
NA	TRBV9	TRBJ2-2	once	TGTGCCAGCAGCGTAGAGGAGGTGAGGAGGACCGGGGAGCTGTTTTTT	CASSVEEVRRTGELFF
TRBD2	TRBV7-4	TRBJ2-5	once	TGTGCCAGCAGCTCGCTGCGACTAGCGGGGGGGAGCTCCCAAGAGACCCAGTACTTC	CASSSLRLAGGSSQETQYF
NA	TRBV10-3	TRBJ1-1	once	TGTGCCATCAGTGACAGGGTGGGGTTGAGCACTGAAGCTTTCTTT	CAISDRVGLSTEAFF
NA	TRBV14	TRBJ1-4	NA	TGTGCCAGCAGCCAAGTTCGATATGAAAAACTGTTTTTT	CASSQVRYEKLFF
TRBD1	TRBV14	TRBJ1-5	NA	TGTGCCAGCAGTCGGAAGGGGGCGGTAGATCAGCCCCAGCATTTT	CASSRKGAVDQPQHF
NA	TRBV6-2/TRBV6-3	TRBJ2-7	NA	TGTGCCAGCAGTGTCCACTACGAGCAGTACTTC	CASSVHYEQYF
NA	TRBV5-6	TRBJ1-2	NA	TGTGCCAGCAGCTTGGCCGGGGTAGAGAGTGTGGCCTATGGCTACACCTTC	CASSLAGVESVAYGYTF
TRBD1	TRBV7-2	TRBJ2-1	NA	TGTGCCAGCAGCTCTAGGGACAGGGGTTTTAAAAATGAGCAGTTCTTC	CASSSRDRGFKNEQFF
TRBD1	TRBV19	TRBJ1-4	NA	TGTGCCAGTAGAGACCCGGGACAGGGAACTAATGAAAAACTGTTTTTT	CASRDPGQGTNEKLFF
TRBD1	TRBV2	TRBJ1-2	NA	TGTGCCAGCAGTACCTACAGGGGTAATAACTATGGCTACACCTTC	CASSTYRGNNYGYTF
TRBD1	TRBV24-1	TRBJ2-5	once	TGTGCCACCAGTGTCGAGGGGACAGGAGGCCAAGAGACCCAGTACTTC	CATSVEGTGGQETQYF
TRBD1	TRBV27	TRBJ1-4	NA	TGTGCCAGCAGGAACGCCGGGACAGGGGGCCTCACTAATGAAAAACTGTTTTTT	CASRNAGTGGLTNEKLFF
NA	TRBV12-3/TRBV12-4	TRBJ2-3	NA	TGTGCCAGCAGCCCGGCAGCAGATACGCAGTATTTT	CASSPAADTQYF
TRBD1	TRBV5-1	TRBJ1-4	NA	TGCGCCAGCAGCTTGGCGGGACAGGGTAGCGAAAAACTGTTTTTT	CASSLAGQGSEKLFF
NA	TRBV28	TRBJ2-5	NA	TGTGCCAGCAGTTTACCCGGTAGCGGCCAAGAGACCCAGTACTTC	CASSLPGSGQETQYF
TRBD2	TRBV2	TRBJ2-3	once	TGTGCCAGTCGGGTGACTAGCGGAAACACAGATACGCAGTATTTT	CASRVTSGNTDTQYF
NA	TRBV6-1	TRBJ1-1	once	TGTGCCAGCAGTGAAGCACGCGGGACGGAAAGGGGCACTGAAGCTTTCTTT	CASSEARGTERGTEAFF
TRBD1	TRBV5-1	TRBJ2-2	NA	TGCGCCAGCAGCTCGGACAGGGCCCGACCCGGTCAGGAGCTGTTTTTT	CASSSDRARPGQELFF
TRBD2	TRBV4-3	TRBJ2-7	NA	TGCGCCAGCAGCCAAGATGGCCCCAGCGGGGGGGCCTCCGAGCAGTACTTC	CASSQDGPSGGASEQYF
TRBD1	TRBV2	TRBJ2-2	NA	TGTGCCAGCAGTGGTGACAGGGCTCGTGGCGGGGAGCTGTTTTTT	CASSGDRARGGELFF
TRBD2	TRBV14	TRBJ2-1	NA	TGTGCCAGCAGCTTCTTGCGGGGGGGCTGTTGTTATGAGCAGTTCTTC	CASSFLRGGCCYEQFF
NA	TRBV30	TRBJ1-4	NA	TGTGCCTGGAGTGGGTCATCCACGCTGTTTTTT	CAWSGSSTLFF
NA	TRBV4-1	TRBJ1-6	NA	TGCGCCAGCAGCCAAGAAGTCGGCGGGGGGGATTCTGTGCACTTT	CASSQEVGGGDSVHF
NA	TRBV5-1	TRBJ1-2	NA	TGCGCCAGCAGCTATGAGGGATCCAACTATGGCTACACCTTC	CASSYEGSNYGYTF
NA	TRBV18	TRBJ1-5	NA	TGTGCCAGCTCTCCGACAGGAGGCGGTCAGCCCCAGCATTTT	CASSPTGGGQPQHF
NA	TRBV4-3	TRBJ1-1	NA	TGCGCCAGCAGCCAACAAAAGTCTAGCAGCACTGAAGCTTTCTTT	CASSQQKSSSTEAFF
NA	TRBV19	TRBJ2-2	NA	TGTGCCAGTAGTATCACTGGAATCTCCGGGGAGCTGTTTTTT	CASSITGISGELFF
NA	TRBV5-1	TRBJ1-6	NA	TGCGCCAGCAGCCGAAGTTTGCGCAGGGAGAGCTCCTATAATTCACCCCTCCACTTT	CASSRSLRRESSYNSPLHF
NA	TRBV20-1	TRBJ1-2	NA	TGCAGTGCTAGTCGGCCAGGGGTCACCAACTATGGCTACACCTTC	CSASRPGVTNYGYTF